This is a list of T cell receptor beta chains from one sample in a study of blood T cell repertoires in COVID-19. Generated by immunoSEQ multiplex PCR, the TCRdb table keeps only in-frame clones and is missing some. The table lists approximately 230,000 clones, 75% to 90% of them singletons, with approximately 2.1% in the top ten. Sequencing was performed on peripheral blood. All receptors come from a man aged 30 to 45 who had recovered from COVID-19. The CDR3 runs from the conserved cysteine through the conserved F or W. Each record gives: clone size, D gene, J gene, V gene, CDR3 protein, CDR3 DNA. The D gene is left open where the match is weak. The size of a clone is reported for some rows only, either as once, few or many, or as a class for expanded clones.

-,-,TRBJ1-5,TRBV5-1,CASSYEPGEPQHF,TGCGCCAGCAGCTACGAACCCGGGGAGCCCCAGCATTTT
-,TRBD2,TRBJ2-5,TRBV19,CASSILASGGLETQYF,TGTGCCAGTAGTATCCTTGCTAGCGGGGGGCTGGAGACCCAGTACTTC
-,-,TRBJ1-2,TRBV4-1,CASSQDAPPVDYGYTF,TGCGCCAGCAGCCAAGATGCCCCCCCGGTCGACTATGGCTACACCTTC
few,-,TRBJ2-1,TRBV3-1/TRBV3-2,CASTSQGGSYNEQFF,TGTGCCAGCACCTCCCAAGGGGGTTCGTACAATGAGCAGTTCTTC
-,-,TRBJ1-1,TRBV5-4,CASSKTTRGTEAFF,TGTGCCAGCAGCAAAACTACCAGGGGCACTGAAGCTTTCTTT
-,TRBD2,TRBJ2-7,TRBV3-1/TRBV3-2,CASRPGLAGGDSYEQYF,TGTGCCAGCAGACCTGGACTAGCGGGGGGCGACTCCTACGAGCAGTACTTC
-,-,TRBJ2-1,TRBV11-2,CASSLVTGRLDNEQFF,TGTGCCAGCAGCTTAGTTACAGGGAGATTAGACAATGAGCAGTTCTTC
once,-,TRBJ1-1,TRBV11-3,CASSSGAAGTEAFF,TGTGCCAGCAGCTCAGGGGCTGCGGGCACTGAAGCTTTCTTT
few,-,TRBJ1-1,TRBV27,CASSYSTNTEAFF,TGTGCCAGCAGTTATTCTACGAACACTGAAGCTTTCTTT
few,TRBD2,TRBJ2-3,TRBV5-4,CASSLSSGGALYF,TGTGCCAGCAGCTTGTCTAGCGGGGGGGCCCTGTATTTT
-,-,TRBJ2-2,TRBV7-7,CASSQGTGELFF,TGTGCCAGCAGCCAGGGGACCGGGGAGCTGTTTTTT
-,-,TRBJ1-2,TRBV7-2,CASSLTVRGGYGYTF,TGTGCCAGCAGCTTAACGGTCCGCGGAGGCTATGGCTACACCTTC
-,-,TRBJ1-2,TRBV6-2/TRBV6-3,CASSTTPRQVRQDYGYTF,TGTGCCAGCAGTACCACGCCCAGACAGGTACGACAGGACTATGGCTACACCTTC
-,TRBD2,TRBJ2-7,TRBV7-6,CASSLDLGLAGIYEQYF,TGTGCCAGCAGCTTAGATCTAGGACTAGCGGGGATTTACGAGCAGTACTTC
-,-,TRBJ1-4,TRBV4-1,CASSQVQTSEKLFF,TGCGCCAGCAGCCAGGTACAGACGAGTGAAAAACTGTTTTTT
once,-,TRBJ1-2,TRBV5-1,CASSHYTGGYTF,TGCGCCAGCAGCCATTACACAGGAGGCTACACCTTC
-,-,TRBJ1-6,TRBV27,CASSFEVVSPLHF,TGTGCCAGCAGTTTTGAGGTCGTTTCACCCCTCCACTTT
-,TRBD1,TRBJ2-7,TRBV19,CASSTGPTGGGHEQYF,TGTGCCAGTAGTACCGGCCCAACAGGGGGCGGCCACGAGCAGTACTTC
-,-,TRBJ1-5,TRBV10-3,CATAPGLGKGNQPQHF,TGTGCCACCGCGCCGGGACTAGGGAAAGGCAATCAGCCCCAGCATTTT
-,TRBD1,TRBJ1-2,TRBV27,CASREGGRIDYGYTF,TGTGCCAGCAGGGAAGGGGGCAGGATTGACTATGGCTACACCTTC
few,TRBD1,TRBJ2-3,TRBV18,CASSPGQGAGYF,TGTGCCAGCTCACCTGGACAGGGGGCGGGGTATTTT
-,-,TRBJ1-1,TRBV7-2,CASRDPRGLAEAFF,TGTGCCAGCAGGGATCCAAGAGGCTTAGCTGAAGCTTTCTTT
-,-,TRBJ2-7,TRBV6-2/TRBV6-3,CASSRTYEQYF,TGTGCCAGCAGCCGCACTTACGAGCAGTACTTC
-,TRBD2,TRBJ2-7,TRBV7-2,CASSSVAGGTYEQYF,TGTGCCAGCAGCTCAGTAGCGGGGGGAACTTACGAGCAGTACTTC
-,-,TRBJ2-5,TRBV9,CASSARDIKTWETQYF,TGTGCCAGCAGCGCCCGGGACATAAAGACGTGGGAGACCCAGTACTTC
-,TRBD1,TRBJ2-3,TRBV19,CASSIDRGRTDTQYF,TGTGCCAGTAGTATCGACAGGGGGCGAACAGATACGCAGTATTTT
few,TRBD1,TRBJ1-5,TRBV30,CAWSTGDNQPQHF,TGTGCCTGGAGTACAGGGGACAATCAGCCCCAGCATTTT
-,-,TRBJ2-7,TRBV7-2,CASSLPNSYEQYF,TGTGCCAGCAGCTTACCCAACTCCTACGAGCAGTACTTC
-,-,TRBJ2-1,TRBV9,CASSVAGLGANEQFF,TGTGCCAGCAGCGTAGCAGGACTTGGAGCCAATGAGCAGTTCTTC
-,TRBD1,TRBJ1-1,TRBV7-6,CASSTRTGGTGTEAFF,TGTGCCAGCAGCACGCGGACAGGGGGTACTGGCACTGAAGCTTTCTTT
-,-,TRBJ2-7,TRBV27,CASSSYSYEQYF,TGTGCCAGCAGTTCATACAGCTACGAGCAGTACTTC
-,TRBD1,TRBJ2-3,TRBV5-5,CASSSTGSDTQYF,TGTGCCAGCAGCTCGACAGGGTCAGATACGCAGTATTTT
-,-,TRBJ1-3,TRBV10-3,CALSPGARGNTIYF,TGTGCCCTCTCCCCAGGGGCGAGAGGAAACACCATATATTTT
few,TRBD1,TRBJ2-6,TRBV4-1,CASSQGNRGTGANVLTF,TGCGCCAGCAGCCAGGGGAACAGGGGGACTGGGGCCAACGTCCTGACTTTC
-,TRBD2,TRBJ2-7,TRBV27,CASSFGRAYEQYF,TGTGCCAGCAGTTTCGGGAGGGCATACGAGCAGTACTTC
-,-,TRBJ1-3,TRBV6-5,CASSYSGGYSGNTIYF,TGTGCCAGCAGTTACTCCGGCGGATACTCTGGAAACACCATATATTTT
-,TRBD2,TRBJ2-3,TRBV7-8,CASSPLGGGTDTQYF,TGTGCCAGCAGCCCCTTGGGGGGGGGCACAGATACGCAGTATTTT
few,TRBD2,TRBJ2-3,TRBV6-5,CATCPLAGGQDTQYF,TGTGCCACCTGTCCTCTAGCGGGGGGGCAAGATACGCAGTATTTT
-,TRBD1,TRBJ1-1,TRBV10-1,CASSSGGSNTEAFF,TGCGCCAGCAGCTCAGGGGGCTCGAACACTGAAGCTTTCTTT
once,-,TRBJ1-2,TRBV19,CASSGLFTGMGGGYTF,TGTGCCAGTAGTGGGCTATTCACCGGGATGGGGGGTGGCTACACCTTC
-,-,TRBJ2-7,TRBV3-1/TRBV3-2,CASSQDHSGANEQYF,TGTGCCAGCAGCCAAGATCACTCGGGAGCCAACGAGCAGTACTTC
-,-,TRBJ2-1,TRBV5-1,CASSLGGGGNNEQFF,TGCGCCAGCAGCCTGGGGGGTGGAGGTAACAATGAGCAGTTCTTC
-,-,TRBJ2-7,TRBV10-2,CASSDPREQYF,TGCGCCAGCAGTGACCCCCGCGAGCAGTACTTC
-,-,TRBJ2-7,TRBV7-8,CASSTPDYSGYSYEQYF,TGTGCCAGCAGCACCCCTGACTATAGCGGATATTCCTACGAGCAGTACTTC
-,TRBD1,TRBJ1-1,TRBV4-1,CASSLTRTGGNTEAFF,TGCGCCAGCAGCCTCACCCGGACAGGGGGGAACACTGAAGCTTTCTTT
-,-,TRBJ1-5,TRBV5-1,CASSLGQASQPQHF,TGCGCCAGCAGCTTGGGACAGGCCAGTCAGCCCCAGCATTTT
-,TRBD2,TRBJ2-5,TRBV7-6,CASVLGGSIEETQYF,TGTGCCAGCGTACTGGGGGGGTCCATCGAAGAGACCCAGTACTTC
-,TRBD2,TRBJ2-1,TRBV5-1,CASSTGLGVGEQFF,TGCGCCAGCAGCACGGGACTAGGGGTAGGGGAGCAGTTCTTC
-,-,TRBJ1-1,TRBV5-6,CASSRTGSGEAFF,TGTGCCAGCAGCCGTACAGGGAGTGGTGAAGCTTTCTTT
-,-,TRBJ1-2,TRBV14,CASSPSVYGYTF,TGTGCCAGCAGCCCCAGCGTATATGGCTACACCTTC
-,-,TRBJ1-2,TRBV6-2/TRBV6-3,CASNPTGNYGYTF,TGTGCCAGCAACCCAACAGGAAACTATGGCTACACCTTC